These T cell receptor beta chains were read from a single sample in a study of blood T cell repertoires in COVID-19. Measured with immunoSEQ multiplex PCR; TCRdb has only the in-frame clones, and not every one. The sample lists over 140,000 clones, about 75% occurring once. Sequenced sample: PBMCs or T cells enriched from blood (not recorded which). These receptors originate from a woman aged 45-60 years who had recovered from COVID-19. CDR3s leave out the opening cysteine and the closing phenylalanine or tryptophan. Expanded clones get a size class; other rows say once, few or many, or leave the size out.

size,V,CDR3
.,TRBV5-5,ASSSDGVRGYT
.,TRBV9,ASSVEVGPEKLF
.,TRBV3-1/TRBV3-2,ASSKPQGPLSSYNSPLH
.,TRBV9,ASSTGTGTSGSLMGSYNEQF
few,TRBV2,ASTLGGYEQY
.,TRBV10-3,ATSSGSYNSPLH
.,TRBV13,ASSSWGGRETQY
few,TRBV10-3,AISPSGSYYEQY
.,TRBV10-3,AISEAAGGPVGTDTQY
.,TRBV6-1,ASSERGMNTEAF
.,TRBV19,ASRGQGRNSPLH
.,TRBV10-1,ASSPWERGAGELF
.,TRBV11-3,ASTSSGNTIY
.,TRBV7-3,ASGGQILTNYGYT
.,TRBV28,ASSIQTDTQY
.,TRBV7-7,ASSPRGVIQRNEQF
once,TRBV7-3,ASSRTGGNEQF
many,TRBV6-6,ASSRGVYEQY
few,TRBV7-9,ASSPIYEQY
.,TRBV18,ASSQRTSGDAEQY
.,TRBV30,AWSGQGNSPLH
.,TRBV7-3,ASSFDRGLGTGELF
.,TRBV4-1,ASSTTGRGTDTQY
.,TRBV4-1,ASSQAGIEISNQPQH
.,TRBV11-2,ASTNAGQGKSYT
.,TRBV11-1,ASSQGTSGIGEQY
.,TRBV24-1,ATSDLPGNEQF
few,TRBV28,ASRAPGQFNTEAF
.,TRBV2,ASEAGTSSYNEQF
once,TRBV25-1,ASSRKGMDEQY
.,TRBV19,ASSILASGTGANVLT
.,TRBV9,ASSVSGRETQY
few,TRBV13,ASSLNGGLREQY
.,TRBV19,ASSISGALVPQH
.,TRBV4-1,ASSQLTGAPNYGYT
.,TRBV7-3,ASSRKGQGTSYNEQF
few,TRBV10-3,ATRGTQETQY
.,TRBV28,ASSPTGGRGIDTQY
.,TRBV27,ASRTRGTAGELF
.,TRBV27,AIKSGQGLNSPLH
.,TRBV28,ASSLGGLAGYNEQF
.,TRBV7-3,ASSPLFSGGAGGANVLT
.,TRBV19,ASRTGMTEAF
.,TRBV6-1,ASSKVLPQTGGGYGYT
.,TRBV6-5,ASSYSYGQGAAGYT